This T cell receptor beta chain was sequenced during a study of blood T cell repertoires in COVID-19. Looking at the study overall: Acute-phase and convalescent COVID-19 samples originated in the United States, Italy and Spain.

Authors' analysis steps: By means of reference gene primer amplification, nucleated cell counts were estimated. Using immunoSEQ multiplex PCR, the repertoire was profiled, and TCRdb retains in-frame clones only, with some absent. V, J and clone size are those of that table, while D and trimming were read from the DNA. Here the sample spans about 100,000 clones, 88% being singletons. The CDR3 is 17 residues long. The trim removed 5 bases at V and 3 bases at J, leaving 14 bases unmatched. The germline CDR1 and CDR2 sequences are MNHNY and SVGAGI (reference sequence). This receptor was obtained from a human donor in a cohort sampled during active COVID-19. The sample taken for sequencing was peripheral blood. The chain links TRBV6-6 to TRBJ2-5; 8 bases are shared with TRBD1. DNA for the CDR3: TGTGCCAGCAGTCAGAGACAGACAGGGGTCGGGGAAGAGACCCAGTACTTC. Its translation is CASSQRQTGVGEETQYF.